The present entry profiles one TCR beta chain with its context. In the original processing: Researchers report that nucleated cell counts were estimated from reference gene primer amplification. Method: immunoSEQ multiplex PCR; TCRdb's copy keeps in-frame clones and lacks some. V and J calls and clone size are as listed in that table; D and trimming were resolved from the DNA. This table has fewer than 130,000 clones, around 80% appearing once. This entry comes from a study of blood T cell repertoires in COVID-19. Study as a whole: The study drew acute and convalescent COVID-19 samples from the United States, Italy and Spain. From T cells, B-cell-depleted T cells, or PBMCs came the material, which was cDNA or gDNA.

The V and J ends lost 4 bases and 7 bases respectively, with 17 bases between them. This CDR3 contains 16 residues. Looked up from germline, CDR1 is LGHDT and CDR2 is YNNKEL (reference sequence). The J gene is TRBJ1-6, the V gene TRBV3-1 (or the pseudogene TRBV3-2), with D perhaps TRBD1 (5 bases). The TCR comes from a man between 65 and 85 years old with active or convalescent COVID-19. Sample: peripheral blood. CDR3 sequence reads: CASSLRAGRGNSPLHF. The CDR3 nucleotides are TGTGCCAGCAGCCTCAGGGCAGGGCGTGGGAATTCACCCCTCCACTTT.